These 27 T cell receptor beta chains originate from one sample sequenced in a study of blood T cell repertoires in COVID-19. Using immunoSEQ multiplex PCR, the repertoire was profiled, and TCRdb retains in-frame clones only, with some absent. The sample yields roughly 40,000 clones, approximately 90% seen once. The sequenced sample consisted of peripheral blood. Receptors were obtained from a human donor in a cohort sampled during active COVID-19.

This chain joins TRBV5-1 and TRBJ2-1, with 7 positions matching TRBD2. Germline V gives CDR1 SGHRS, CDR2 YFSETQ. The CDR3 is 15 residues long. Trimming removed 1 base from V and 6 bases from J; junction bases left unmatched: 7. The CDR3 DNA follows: TGCGCCAGCAGCTTGTCACTAGCGAGTCTCAATGAGCAGTTCTTC. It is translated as CASSLSLASLNEQFF. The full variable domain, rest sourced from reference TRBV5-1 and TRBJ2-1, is KAGVTQTPRYLIKTRGQQVTLSCSPISGHRSVSWYQQTPGQGLQFLFEYFSETQRNKGNFPGRFSGRQFSNSRSEMNVSTLELGDSALYLCASSLSLASLNEQFFGPGTRLTVL.

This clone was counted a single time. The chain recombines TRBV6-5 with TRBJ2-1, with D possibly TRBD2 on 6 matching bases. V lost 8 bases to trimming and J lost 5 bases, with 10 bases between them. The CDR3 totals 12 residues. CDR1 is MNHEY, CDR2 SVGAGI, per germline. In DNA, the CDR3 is TGTGCCAGCGGGGGGACTGACAATGAGCAGTTCTTC. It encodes CASGGTDNEQFF.

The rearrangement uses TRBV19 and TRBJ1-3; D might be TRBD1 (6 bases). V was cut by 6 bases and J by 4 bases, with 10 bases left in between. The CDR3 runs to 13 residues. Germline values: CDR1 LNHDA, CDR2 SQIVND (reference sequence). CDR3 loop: CASRQGPGNTIYF. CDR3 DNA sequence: TGTGCCAGTAGACAGGGACCCGGAAACACCATATATTTT.

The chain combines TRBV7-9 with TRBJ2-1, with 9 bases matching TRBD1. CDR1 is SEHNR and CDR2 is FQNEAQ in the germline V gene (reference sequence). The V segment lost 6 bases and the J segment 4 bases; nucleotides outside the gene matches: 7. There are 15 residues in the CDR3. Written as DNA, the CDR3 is TGTGCCAGCAGTCCTCCGGGACAGGGATACAATGAGCAGTTCTTC. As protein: CASSPPGQGYNEQFF.

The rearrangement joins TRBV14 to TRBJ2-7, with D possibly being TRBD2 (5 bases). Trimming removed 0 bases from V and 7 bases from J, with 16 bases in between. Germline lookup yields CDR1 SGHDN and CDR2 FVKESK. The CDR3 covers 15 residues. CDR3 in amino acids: CASSQDTRARSEQYF. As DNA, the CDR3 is TGTGCCAGCAGCCAAGATACGAGGGCCAGGAGTGAGCAGTACTTC.

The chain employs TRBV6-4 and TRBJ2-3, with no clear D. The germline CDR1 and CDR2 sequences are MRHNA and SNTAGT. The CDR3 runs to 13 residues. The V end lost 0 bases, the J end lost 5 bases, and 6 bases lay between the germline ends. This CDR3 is CASSDSELDTQYF. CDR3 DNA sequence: TGTGCCAGCAGTGACTCTGAGTTAGATACGCAGTATTTT.

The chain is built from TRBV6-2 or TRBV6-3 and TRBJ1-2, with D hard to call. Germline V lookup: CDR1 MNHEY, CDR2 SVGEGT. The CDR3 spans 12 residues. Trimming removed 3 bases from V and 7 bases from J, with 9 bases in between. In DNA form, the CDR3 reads TGTGCCAGCAGTTATGACGGGTTTGGCTACACCTTC. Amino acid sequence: CASSYDGFGYTF.

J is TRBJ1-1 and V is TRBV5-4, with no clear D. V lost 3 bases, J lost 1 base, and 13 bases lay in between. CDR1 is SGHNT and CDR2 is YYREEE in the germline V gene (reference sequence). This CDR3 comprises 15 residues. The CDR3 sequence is CASSSSLVANTEAFF. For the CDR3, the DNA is TGTGCCAGCAGCTCGTCCCTCGTGGCGAACACTGAAGCTTTCTTT.

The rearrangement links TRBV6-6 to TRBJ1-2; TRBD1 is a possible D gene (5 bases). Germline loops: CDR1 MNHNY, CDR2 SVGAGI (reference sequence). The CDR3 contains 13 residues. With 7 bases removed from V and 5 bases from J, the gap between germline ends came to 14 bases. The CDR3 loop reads CASIPGGPYGYTF. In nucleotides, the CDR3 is TGTGCCAGCATTCCGGGGGGTCCGTATGGCTACACCTTC.

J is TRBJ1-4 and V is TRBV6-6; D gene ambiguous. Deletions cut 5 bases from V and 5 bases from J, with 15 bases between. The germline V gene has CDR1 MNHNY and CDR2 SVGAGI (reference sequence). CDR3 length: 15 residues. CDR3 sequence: CASSTQRGSNEKLFF. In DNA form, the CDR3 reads TGTGCCAGCAGTACTCAGCGGGGTTCGAATGAAAAACTGTTTTTT.

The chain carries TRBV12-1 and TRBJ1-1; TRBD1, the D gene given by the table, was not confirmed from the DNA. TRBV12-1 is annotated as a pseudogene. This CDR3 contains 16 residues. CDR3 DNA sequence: TGTGCCAGCAGCGCTGTCCCAGGACACATGAACACTGAAGCTTTCTTT. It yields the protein CASSAVPGHMNTEAFF.

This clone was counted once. CDR3 in amino acids: CASSQGLAGETQYF. In DNA form, the CDR3 reads TGCGCCAGCAGCCAAGGACTAGCGGGGGAGACCCAGTACTTC. The rearrangement joins TRBV4-3 to TRBJ2-5; 11 nucleotides align to TRBD2. The CDR3 spans 14 residues. Trimming took 1 base from V and 5 from J; bases not matched to a gene: 0. The germline V gene encodes CDR1 LGHNA and CDR2 YSLEER.

CDR3 bases: TGTGCCTGGAGTCCACCCCTTGACAGGGTTGTTGAAAAACTGTTTTTT. It yields the protein CAWSPPLDRVVEKLFF. The chain carries TRBV30 and TRBJ1-4, with 7 bases lining up with TRBD1. Trimming at V came to 2 bases and at J to 7 bases, leaving 13 bases not matched to a gene. Germline CDR1 and CDR2: GTSNPN and SVGIG (reference sequence). This CDR3 comprises 16 residues.

The CDR3 nucleotides read TGTGCCAGCAGCTGGGGTGGGCAGGGTCCACCCCTCCACTTT. Translated, it gives CASSWGGQGPPLHF. V and J are TRBV5-4 and TRBJ1-6, with TRBD1 as a possible D gene (5 bases). The CDR3 totals 14 residues. Trimming cost V 3 bases and J 11 bases, with 15 bases left between them. The V gene's germline CDR1 is SGHNT and CDR2 YYREEE (reference sequence).

The CDR3 here is CASSPTSGGTDTQYF. Here the CDR3 DNA reads TGTGCCAGCAGCCCGACTAGCGGGGGCACAGATACGCAGTATTTT. The chain uses TRBV7-9 and TRBJ2-3, with TRBD2 matching 11 bases. The CDR3 totals 15 residues. The V gene end was trimmed by 5 bases and the J gene end by 1 base; junction bases not matched to a gene: 2. Germline V gene data show CDR1 as SEHNR and CDR2 as FQNEAQ (reference sequence).

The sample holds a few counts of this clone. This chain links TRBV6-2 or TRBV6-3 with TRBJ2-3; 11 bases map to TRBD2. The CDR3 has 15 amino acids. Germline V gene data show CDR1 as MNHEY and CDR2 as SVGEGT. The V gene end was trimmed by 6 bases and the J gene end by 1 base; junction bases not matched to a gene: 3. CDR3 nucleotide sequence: TGTGCCAGCAGCCCGACTAGCGGGGGCACAGATACGCAGTATTTT. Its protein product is CASSPTSGGTDTQYF.

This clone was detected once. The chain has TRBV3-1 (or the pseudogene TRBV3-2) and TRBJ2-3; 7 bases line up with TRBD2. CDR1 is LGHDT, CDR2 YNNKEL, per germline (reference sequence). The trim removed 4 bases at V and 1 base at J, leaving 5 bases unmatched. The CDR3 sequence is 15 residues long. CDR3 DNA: TGTGCCAGCAGCCCCAAGGCGGGGGGCACAGATACGCAGTATTTT. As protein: CASSPKAGGTDTQYF.

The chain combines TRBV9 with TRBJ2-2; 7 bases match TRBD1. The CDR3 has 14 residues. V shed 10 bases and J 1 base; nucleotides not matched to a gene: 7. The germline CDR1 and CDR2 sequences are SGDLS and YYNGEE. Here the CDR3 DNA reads TGTGCCGGGTCGACAGGGATGAACACCGGGGAGCTGTTTTTT. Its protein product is CAGSTGMNTGELFF.

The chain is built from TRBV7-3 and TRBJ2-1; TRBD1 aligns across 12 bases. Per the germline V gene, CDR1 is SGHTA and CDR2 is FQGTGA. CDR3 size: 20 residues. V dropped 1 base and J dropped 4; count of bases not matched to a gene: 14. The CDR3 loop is CASSLKTSGQGAVRYNEQFF. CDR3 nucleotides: TGTGCCAGCAGCTTAAAGACGTCGGGACAGGGGGCTGTTCGGTACAATGAGCAGTTCTTC.

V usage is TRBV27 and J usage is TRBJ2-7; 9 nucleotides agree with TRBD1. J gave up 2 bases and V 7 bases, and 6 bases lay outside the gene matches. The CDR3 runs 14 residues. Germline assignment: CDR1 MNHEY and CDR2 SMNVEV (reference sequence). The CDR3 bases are TGTGCCAGCAAGTTGGACAGGGGTACCTACGAGCAGTACTTC. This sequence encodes CASKLDRGTYEQYF.

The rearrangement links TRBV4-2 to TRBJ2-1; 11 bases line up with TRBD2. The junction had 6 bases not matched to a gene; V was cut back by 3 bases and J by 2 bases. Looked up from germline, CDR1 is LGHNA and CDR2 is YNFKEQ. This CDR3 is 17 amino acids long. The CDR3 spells CASSQGGTSGAYNEQFF. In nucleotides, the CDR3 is TGTGCCAGCAGCCAGGGCGGGACTAGCGGTGCCTACAATGAGCAGTTCTTC.

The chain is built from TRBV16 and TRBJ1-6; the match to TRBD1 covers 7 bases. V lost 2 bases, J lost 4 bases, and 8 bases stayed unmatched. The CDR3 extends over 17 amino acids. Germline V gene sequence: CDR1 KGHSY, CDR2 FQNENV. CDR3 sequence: CASSQVGPQGYNSPLHF. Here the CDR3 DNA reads TGTGCCAGCAGCCAAGTTGGGCCACAGGGGTATAATTCACCCCTCCACTTT.

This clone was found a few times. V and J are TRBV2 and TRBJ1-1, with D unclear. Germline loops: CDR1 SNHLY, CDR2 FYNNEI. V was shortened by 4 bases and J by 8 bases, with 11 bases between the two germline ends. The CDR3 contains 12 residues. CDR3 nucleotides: TGTGCCAGCAGTGGCCAGATCCCGGAAGCTTTCTTT. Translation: CASSGQIPEAFF.

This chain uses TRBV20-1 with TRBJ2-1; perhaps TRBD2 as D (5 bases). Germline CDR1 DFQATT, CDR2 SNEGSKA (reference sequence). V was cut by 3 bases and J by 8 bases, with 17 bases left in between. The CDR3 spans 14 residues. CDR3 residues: CSASKSQEAYEQFF. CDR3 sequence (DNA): TGCAGTGCTAGTAAAAGCCAGGAGGCATATGAGCAGTTCTTC.

This chain's CDR3 is CASSVLPDYEQYF. CDR3 DNA sequence: TGTGCCAGCAGCGTTCTACCCGACTACGAGCAGTACTTC. This chain uses TRBV9 with TRBJ2-7; D call uncertain. Trimming cost V 2 bases and J 3 bases, with 9 bases left between them. Germline V gives CDR1 SGDLS, CDR2 YYNGEE. The CDR3 extends over 13 amino acids. Complete variable domain (other parts from reference TRBV9 and TRBJ2-7): DSGVTQTPKHLITATGQRVTLRCSPRSGDLSVYWYQQSLDQGLQFLIQYYNGEERAKGNILERFSAQQFPDLHSELNLSSLELGDSALYFCASSVLPDYEQYFGPGTRLTVT.

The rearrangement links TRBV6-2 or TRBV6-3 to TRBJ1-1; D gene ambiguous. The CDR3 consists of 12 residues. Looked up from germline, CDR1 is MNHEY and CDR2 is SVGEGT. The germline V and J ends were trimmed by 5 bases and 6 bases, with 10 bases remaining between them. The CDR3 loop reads CASSSIGSEAFF. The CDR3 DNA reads TGTGCCAGCAGTAGTATCGGTTCTGAAGCTTTCTTT.

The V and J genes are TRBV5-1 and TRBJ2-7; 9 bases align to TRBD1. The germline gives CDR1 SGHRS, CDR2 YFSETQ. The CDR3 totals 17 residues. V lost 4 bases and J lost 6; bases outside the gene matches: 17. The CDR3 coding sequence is TGCGCCAGCAGCGCTACAGGGGGCATAGCGAGAGGGGTCGAGCAGTACTTC. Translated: CASSATGGIARGVEQYF.